This T cell receptor (beta chain) was sequenced in a study of beta chain features in type 1 diabetes. This clone has more than one count but fewer than ten. Germline V gene data show CDR1 as SGHRS and CDR2 as YFSETQ. The CDR3 loop spans 14 amino acids. Trimming at V came to 3 bases and at J to 6 bases, leaving 3 bases not matched to a gene. As every portion of the isolated RNA was reverse transcribed, the sequencing read expressed TCRB transcripts. TCRdb keeps only in-frame clones here, not all; method: immunoSEQ multiplex PCR. Of 200,000 to 250,000 clones listed, roughly 9.6% were seen once; the top ten hold under 0.045%.

V is TRBV5-1 and J is TRBJ2-2; TRBD2 matches at 9 bases. This TCR came from a woman aged 18 to 35 in good health. The specimen sequenced was naive CD4+ T cells from blood. The CDR3 DNA follows: TGCGCCAGCAGCTCGGGACTAGCCGCCGGGGAGCTGTTTTTT. As protein: CASSSGLAAGELFF.